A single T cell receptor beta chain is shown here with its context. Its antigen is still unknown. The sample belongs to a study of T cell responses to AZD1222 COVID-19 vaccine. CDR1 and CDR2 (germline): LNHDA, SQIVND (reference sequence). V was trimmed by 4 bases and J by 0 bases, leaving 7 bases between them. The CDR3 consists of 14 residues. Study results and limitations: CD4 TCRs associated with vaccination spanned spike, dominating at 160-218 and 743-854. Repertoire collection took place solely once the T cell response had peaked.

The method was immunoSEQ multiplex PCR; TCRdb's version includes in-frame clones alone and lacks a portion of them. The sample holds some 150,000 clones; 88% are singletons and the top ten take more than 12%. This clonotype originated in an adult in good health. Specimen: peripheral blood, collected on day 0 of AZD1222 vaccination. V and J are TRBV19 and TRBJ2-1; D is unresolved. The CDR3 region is CASSTASSYNEQFF. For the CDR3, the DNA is TGTGCCAGTAGTACGGCTAGCTCCTACAATGAGCAGTTCTTC.